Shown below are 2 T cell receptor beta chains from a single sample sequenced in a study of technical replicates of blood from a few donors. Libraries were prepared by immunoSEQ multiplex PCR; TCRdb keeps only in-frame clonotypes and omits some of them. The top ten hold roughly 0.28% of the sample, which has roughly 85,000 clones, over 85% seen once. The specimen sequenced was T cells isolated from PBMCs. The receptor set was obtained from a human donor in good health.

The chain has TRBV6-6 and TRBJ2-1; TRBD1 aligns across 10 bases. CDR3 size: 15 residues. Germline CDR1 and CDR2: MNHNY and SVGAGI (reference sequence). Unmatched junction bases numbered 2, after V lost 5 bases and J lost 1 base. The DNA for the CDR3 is TGTGCCAGCAGTCCGGGACAGGGGTCCTACAATGAGCAGTTCTTC. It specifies CASSPGQGSYNEQFF.

Here the CDR3 DNA reads TGTGCCAGTAGTAAATACTGGACAGAAAGACGTGAAGCTTTCTTT. It specifies CASSKYWTERREAFF. The chain has TRBV19 and TRBJ1-1, with a weak D call TRBD1 (6 bases). V lost 4 bases and J 7 bases, leaving 19 bases between the germline ends. Germline V gene data show CDR1 as LNHDA and CDR2 as SQIVND (reference sequence). The CDR3 extends over 15 amino acids.